This entry describes one TCR beta chain. Its antigen is currently unknown. This specimen belongs to a study of molecular identifiers for immune sequencing clone quantification. Points from the study as a whole: In naive cells, clones above 20 RNA copies held under 1% of molecules, whereas in effector cells they held over 99%.

Per the germline V gene, CDR1 is DFQATT and CDR2 is SNEGSKA (reference sequence). Trimming pared 5 bases from V and 4 bases from J, leaving 17 bases between. This CDR3 spans 14 amino acids. TCRdb re-called the PCR reads with MiXCR, one entry per CDR3 protein. This table holds approximately 630,000 distinct CDR3 sequences, about 25% found once. This chain joins TRBV20-1 and TRBJ1-1; D perhaps matches TRBD1 (6 bases). This clonotype originated in a human donor in good health. Some libraries in this study had Jurkat cell RNA spiked in. Source material: naive CD8+ T cells from blood, with Jurkat cell RNA spiked in. Subset indicated: FACS-sorted CD8+CD4-CCR7+CD45RA+ naive T cells. The CDR3 DNA sequence: TGCAGTGCTGAAGACCTCGGAGGGGGCACTGAAGCTTTCTTT. It encodes CSAEDLGGGTEAFF.